Listed below are T cell receptor beta chains from one sample, sequenced in a study of early T cells in non-severe SARS-CoV-2 infection. TCRdb re-analysed the 5' RACE reads in MiXCR, keeping a single row per CDR3 protein. The table has 70,000 to 75,000 distinct CDR3 sequences, around 12% seen once. Material: whole blood. The receptors originated from an adult who was a healthcare worker with PCR-confirmed SARS-CoV-2 infection or an uninfected control (not recorded which). CDR3s include the opening cysteine and the closing phenylalanine or tryptophan. The order of the fields is D gene, V gene, J gene, clone size, CDR3 DNA, CDR3 protein. D genes are given only for firm matches. Expanded clones are given a class, and other clones once, few, many or no size at all.

-	TRBV30	TRBJ2-3	few	TGTGCCTGGTTAAGGGAAAGCACAGATACGCAGTATTTT	CAWLRESTDTQYF
-	TRBV7-8	TRBJ2-2	once	TGTGCCAGCAGATTTACCGGACTCAACACCGGGGAGCTGTTTTTT	CASRFTGLNTGELFF
-	TRBV14	TRBJ1-1	many	TGTGCCAGCAGCCTGATGACAGACAGGAGCTCAGCTTTCTTT	CASSLMTDRSSAFF
TRBD1	TRBV30	TRBJ2-1	few	TGTGCCCACGGGACAGGGTTCTTTGAGCAGTTCTTC	CAHGTGFFEQFF
TRBD1	TRBV6-1	TRBJ1-5	many	TGTGCCAGCAGTAACGGGACAGCGCCCTGGAGCGGCAATCAGCCCCAGCATTTT	CASSNGTAPWSGNQPQHF
-	TRBV20-1	TRBJ1-2	many	TGCAGTGCTAGATCTCGGGGGTATGATGGCTACACCTTC	CSARSRGYDGYTF
-	TRBV29-1	TRBJ1-2	few	TGCAGCGTTGAAGGTTTGGACTATGGCTACACCTTC	CSVEGLDYGYTF
TRBD1	TRBV7-8	TRBJ1-2	-	TGTGCCAGCAGCCCAGGGACAGGGCGAGCTAACTATGGCTACACCTTC	CASSPGTGRANYGYTF
-	TRBV30	TRBJ2-1	many	TGTGCCTGGAGCCCGATGAATGAGCAGTTCTTC	CAWSPMNEQFF
TRBD1	TRBV14	TRBJ2-7	few	TGTGCCAGCAGCCTGCCGGGACAGTGGTACGAGCAGTACTTC	CASSLPGQWYEQYF
-	TRBV6-1	TRBJ1-1	-	TGTGCCAGCAGTGATGGGAGGAACTTGAACACTGAAGCTTTCTTT	CASSDGRNLNTEAFF
-	TRBV6-6	TRBJ1-1	many	TGTGCCAGCAGTTACTTAGGCCAAAAGAACACTGAAGCTTTCTTT	CASSYLGQKNTEAFF
TRBD2	TRBV20-1	TRBJ2-1	few	TGCAGTGCCTTGGTACTAGCGGGGTTGGGCAATGAGCAGTTCTTC	CSALVLAGLGNEQFF
-	TRBV29-1	TRBJ2-1	-	TGCAGCGTTGGCCTGTTAGGAGGGGGCAATGAGCAGTTCTTC	CSVGLLGGGNEQFF
TRBD2	TRBV5-1	TRBJ2-1	-	TGCGCCAGCAGCGTCGAGCGGGGGGGCCTGCTGAGCTCCTACAATGAGCAGTTCTTC	CASSVERGGLLSSYNEQFF
TRBD2	TRBV9	TRBJ2-1	many	TGTGCCAGCAGCCCGACTAGCGGAAGCTCCTACAATGAGCAGTTCTTC	CASSPTSGSSYNEQFF
TRBD2	TRBV12-3/TRBV12-4	TRBJ2-7	many	TGTGCCAGCAGTAAACGGACTAGCGGTTCGGACGAGCAGTACTTC	CASSKRTSGSDEQYF
-	TRBV6-2/TRBV6-3	TRBJ1-5	-	TGTGCCAGCAGTTACTCGGTGGTAAATCAGCCCCAGCATTTT	CASSYSVVNQPQHF
-	TRBV9	TRBJ1-2	-	TGTGCCAGCAGCGTGTCTAACAGTAACTATGGCTACACCTTC	CASSVSNSNYGYTF
-	TRBV19	TRBJ2-1	many	TGTGCCAGTCACCGCGGGGTCTCCTACAATGAGCAGTTCTTC	CASHRGVSYNEQFF
TRBD1	TRBV7-2	TRBJ2-2	-	TGTGCCAGCACCTCAGGGGGCGCTTACACCGGGGAGCTGTTTTTT	CASTSGGAYTGELFF
TRBD2	TRBV24-1	TRBJ2-1	many	TGTGCCACCAGTGACCAACTAGCGGGGGCCTACAATGAGCAGTTCTTC	CATSDQLAGAYNEQFF
-	TRBV30	TRBJ1-6	many	TGTGCCTGGTCCGGGACTATGGGTTCACCCCTCCACTTT	CAWSGTMGSPLHF
-	TRBV5-1	TRBJ1-1	-	TGCGCCAGCAGCTTGGCCGGGGGGCAAGACACTGAAGCTTTCTTT	CASSLAGGQDTEAFF
TRBD1	TRBV5-1	TRBJ2-1	-	TGCGCCAGCAGCGTCACAGGGGACAATGAGCAGTTCTTC	CASSVTGDNEQFF
-	TRBV7-9	TRBJ1-3	many	TGTGCCAGCAGCTTATACGGGGTCACTGGAAACACCATATATTTT	CASSLYGVTGNTIYF
-	TRBV2	TRBJ1-4	few	TGTGCCAGCAGTGAAAATGAAAAACTGTTTTTT	CASSENEKLFF
TRBD1	TRBV6-1	TRBJ2-6	once	TGTGCCAGCAGCGCAAACAGGGGAGTTGGGGCCAACGTCCTGACTTTC	CASSANRGVGANVLTF
-	TRBV5-1	TRBJ2-1	few	TGCGCCAGCAGCTTGGAGGCCGTAAGCTCCTACAATGAGCAGTTCTTC	CASSLEAVSSYNEQFF
-	TRBV6-6	TRBJ2-1	few	TGTGCCAGCAGATCCCAGGGGGGGCTAGCGGACTACAATGAGCAGTTCTTC	CASRSQGGLADYNEQFF
-	TRBV6-1	TRBJ2-6	many	TGTGCCAGCTCCCTGATATGGGGTACTGGGGCCAACGTCCTGACTTTC	CASSLIWGTGANVLTF
-	TRBV29-1	TRBJ2-1	many	TGCAGCGCCGAGAGGGCGGGACTGGGGGAGCAGTTCTTC	CSAERAGLGEQFF
-	TRBV13	TRBJ2-1	many	TGTGCCAGCAGCTTAGGAGGGAAAGGTGAGCAGTTCTTC	CASSLGGKGEQFF
-	TRBV29-1	TRBJ2-7	few	TGCAGCGTTGAGGGCAGGAGATACGAGCAGTACTTC	CSVEGRRYEQYF
-	TRBV7-8	TRBJ1-6	few	TGTGCCAGCAGCCAGGGCCTCAGCTCCTATAATTCACCCCTCCACTTT	CASSQGLSSYNSPLHF
TRBD1	TRBV11-2	TRBJ2-7	few	TGTGCCAGCAGCTCCCGGACAGGGGCCTACGAGCAGTACTTC	CASSSRTGAYEQYF
-	TRBV20-1	TRBJ1-6	-	TGCAGTGCCATCGGGCTAAGGGATAATTCACCCCTCCACTTT	CSAIGLRDNSPLHF
-	TRBV5-1	TRBJ2-3	many	TGCGCCAGCAGCTTGGAGGACGGCACAGATACGCAGTATTTT	CASSLEDGTDTQYF
TRBD2	TRBV18	TRBJ2-1	few	TGTGCCAGCTCACCAGCGGGGGGGCCGGTAAATGAGCAGTTCTTC	CASSPAGGPVNEQFF
TRBD1	TRBV13	TRBJ2-1	few	TGTGCCAGCAGCTTAGGCGCGGGACAGGGGTCCTACAATGAGCAGTTCTTC	CASSLGAGQGSYNEQFF
TRBD1	TRBV20-1	TRBJ2-1	many	TGCAGTGCTAACCGGGACAGGGAGTCCTACAATGAGCAGTTCTTC	CSANRDRESYNEQFF
TRBD2	TRBV27	TRBJ2-7	-	TGTGCCAGCAGTTCAGGACTAGCGGGAGGCGAGCAGTACTTC	CASSSGLAGGEQYF
-	TRBV9	TRBJ2-2	few	TGTGCCAGCAGCGTAGGGGGAATCCCGGGCGGGGAGCTGTTTTTT	CASSVGGIPGGELFF
-	TRBV6-6	TRBJ1-2	few	TGTGCCAGCAGAGAGGGTTTGGGATCCCACTATGGCTACACCTTC	CASREGLGSHYGYTF
-	TRBV7-9	TRBJ1-5	-	TGTGCCAGCAGCCCGGCGAATGGGCCCAATCAGCTCCAGCATTTT	CASSPANGPNQLQHF
TRBD1	TRBV18	TRBJ1-5	many	TGTGCCAGCTCACCTACGGGACAGTCCAATCAGCCCCAGCATTTT	CASSPTGQSNQPQHF
-	TRBV24-1	TRBJ1-4	-	TGTGCCACCAGTGGGGGCGGCGTTACGGATGAAAAACTGTTTTTT	CATSGGGVTDEKLFF
-	TRBV12-3/TRBV12-4	TRBJ2-5	-	TGTGCCAGCGGTAGTAGCGGCCAAGAGACCCAGTACTTC	CASGSSGQETQYF
-	TRBV2	TRBJ1-1	many	TGTGCCAGCAGTGAACAGGGGATACGGAACACTGAAGCTTTCTTT	CASSEQGIRNTEAFF
-	TRBV24-1	TRBJ2-1	few	TGTGCCACCAGTGATCCCAGACTGACTTACAATGAGCAGTTCTTC	CATSDPRLTYNEQFF
TRBD2	TRBV6-2/TRBV6-3	TRBJ2-2	many	TGTGCCAGCAGTTACGGCTCTAGCGGATACACCGGGGAGCTGTTTTTT	CASSYGSSGYTGELFF
-	TRBV7-3	TRBJ2-2	-	TGTGCCAGCAGCTTAGACAGTGGCCCCGGGGAGCTGTTTTTT	CASSLDSGPGELFF
-	TRBV2	TRBJ1-1	few	TGTGCCAGCAGTCCGCAGGGACAACAAGCTTTCTTT	CASSPQGQQAFF
-	TRBV12-3/TRBV12-4	TRBJ2-1	many	TGTGCCAGCAGTCTAACTGGAAATGAGCAGTTCTTC	CASSLTGNEQFF
-	TRBV21-1	TRBJ2-3	few	TGTGCCCGCCTGGGGCAGGGAATTTGCGCAGATACGCAGTATTTT	CARLGQGICADTQYF